The entry that follows covers one T cell receptor (beta chain) sequence. Its cognate antigen is unknown. The V gene's germline CDR1 is SGHAT and CDR2 FQNNGV. The CDR3 contains 17 residues. J lost 8 bases, V lost 5 bases, and 14 bases had no gene match. These data come from a study of T-cell reconstitution after alpha-beta-depleted transplantation in children. Findings of the study overall: Approximately two months post-transplant, alpha-beta T cells reportedly originated from several hundred expanded graft clones.

Using unique molecular identifiers, the investigators prepared the TCRbeta library. TCRdb recomputed calls from the PCR reads with MiXCR, one row per CDR3 protein. The sample carries 200,000 to 250,000 distinct CDR3 sequences, roughly 7.1% recorded once. This sample comprised PBMCs, obtained before TCRalphabeta/CD19-depleted stem cell transplant. This TCR was recovered from a boy between 2 and 10 years old with acute lymphoblastic leukemia, due to receive a stem cell transplant. The chain recombines TRBV11-2 with TRBJ2-1; 11 positions match TRBD2. The CDR3 DNA sequence: TGTGCCAGCAGCCTATTAATTAGCGGGGGGGCCGGTGATGAGCAGTTCTTC. It encodes CASSLLISGGAGDEQFF.